The T cell receptor beta chain described here comes from a study of cytotoxic CD8 clonotypes in ibrutinib-treated CLL. Background on the study: Patients attained roughly 25 partial and 2 complete responses; at median around 63 months, approximately 15 remained remitted while approximately 12 progressed. The sample average was 255,043 productive templates and 85,000 to 100,000 productive rearrangements. Whole-study findings and limits: Researchers report that baseline clonality outpaced age-matched healthy donors and tracked circulating CD8+ T-cell counts.

Method: immunoSEQ multiplex PCR; TCRdb's copy keeps in-frame clones and lacks some. The profile shows hundreds of thousands of clones, around four fifths of them singletons. Germline CDR1 and CDR2: LNHDA and SQIVND (reference sequence). With 7 bases removed from V and 7 bases from J, the gap between germline ends came to 10 bases. This CDR3 is built from 11 residues. Around 2 micrograms of genomic DNA (from cryopreserved PBMCs) were used for TCR beta libraries. For this clone: No antigen is known for it.

The chain has TRBV19 and TRBJ1-1; no reliable D call. The material was PBMCs, obtained before ibrutinib treatment. The TCR sequence derives from a human donor with chronic lymphocytic leukemia. CDR3 sequence reads: CASKRESEAFF. CDR3 DNA: TGTGCCAGTAAGAGGGAGAGTGAAGCTTTCTTT.